This T cell receptor (beta chain) was recovered during a study of blood T cell repertoires in COVID-19. Turning to the study itself: Samples came from the United States, Italy and Spain, spanning acute and convalescent COVID-19. T cells, B-cell-depleted T cells, or PBMCs supplied cDNA or gDNA.

Only in-frame clones appear in the TCRdb table, and some are missing; sequencing was by immunoSEQ multiplex PCR. The sample carries around 100,000 clones, about 89% recorded once. The CDR3 runs 12 residues. Trimming shortened V by 4 bases and J by 5 bases, and 8 bases separated the two germline ends. Germline V gene data show CDR1 as MNHNY and CDR2 as SVGAGI (reference sequence). The sequenced sample consisted of peripheral blood. The clonotype comes from a man aged 35 to 55 with acute or convalescent COVID-19. V usage is TRBV6-6 and J usage is TRBJ2-5; the D is unclear. CDR3 sequence (DNA): TGTGCCAGCAGTTTCCCTCCGGAGACCCAGTACTTC. As protein: CASSFPPETQYF.